The subject of this entry is one T cell receptor (beta chain). Its antigen is not known. Negatively enriched CD4+ T cells were divided by CD45RA into naive and memory. This sample stems from a study of shared clonotypes between healthy human individuals. Findings and limits, study-wide: Non-shared clonotypes showed lower generation probabilities than clonotypes common to all four donors.

The assay was immunoSEQ multiplex PCR, and TCRdb's table has in-frame clones only and misses some. The sample contains hundreds of thousands of clones, about 78% of which appear only once. CDR1 and CDR2 (germline): SGDLS, YYNGEE. CDR3 length: 15 residues. V was clipped by 3 bases and J by 7 bases, with 17 bases between them. The specimen sequenced was memory CD4+ T cells sorted from blood. Subset specified: CD45RA-negative fraction. This sequence was found in a woman aged 25 to 45 in good health. The chain carries TRBV9 and TRBJ1-5, with D perhaps matching TRBD1 (5 bases). DNA for the CDR3: TGTGCCAGCAGCGCCTCAGGGTTTGGGGGACAGCCCCAGCATTTT. Amino acid sequence: CASSASGFGGQPQHF.